These 22 T cell receptor beta chains were sequenced from one sample in a study of blood T cell repertoires in COVID-19. Repertoires were generated with immunoSEQ multiplex PCR, while TCRdb's copy carries only in-frame clones and drops some. This table has about 210,000 clones, about 78% appearing once. The sequencing sample was made of peripheral blood. The receptors here all came from a woman in her sixties or seventies with acute or convalescent COVID-19.

V and J are TRBV7-9 and TRBJ1-1; 8 bases are a match to TRBD1. The CDR3 covers 14 residues. Germline CDR1 and CDR2: SEHNR and FQNEAQ (reference sequence). Trimming at V came to 5 bases and at J to 9 bases, leaving 11 bases not matched to a gene. The CDR3, as DNA: TGTGCCAGCAGCCTATCGACAGGGGCCCTACAAGCTTTCTTT. This sequence encodes CASSLSTGALQAFF.

This clone was seen a few times. V gene TRBV24-1 combines with J gene TRBJ2-5; tentatively, D is TRBD2 (5 bases). The CDR3 totals 15 residues. Germline lookup yields CDR1 KGHDR and CDR2 SFDVKD. V was shortened by 3 bases and J by 5 bases, with 15 bases between the two germline ends. This CDR3 is CATSDSGPGWETQYF. The DNA for the CDR3 is TGTGCCACCAGTGATAGTGGACCGGGATGGGAGACCCAGTACTTC.

This chain joins TRBV11-2 and TRBJ2-3; D uncertain. Germline V gene lookup returns CDR1 SGHAT and CDR2 FQNNGV. Trimming removed 2 bases from V and 0 bases from J, with 6 bases in between. The CDR3 extends over 14 amino acids. The CDR3 DNA reads TGTGCCAGCAGCTTACGACTGAGCACAGATACGCAGTATTTT. Translation gives CASSLRLSTDTQYF. Full variable domain (rest looked up from reference TRBV11-2 and TRBJ2-3): EAGVAQSPRYKIIEKRQSVAFWCNPISGHATLYWYQQILGQGPKLLIQFQNNGVVDDSQLPKDRFSAERLKGVDSTLKIQPAKLEDSAVYLCASSLRLSTDTQYFGPGTRLTVL.

The rearrangement uses TRBV7-9 and TRBJ2-5, with a possible D match to TRBD1 (5 bases). The V and J ends lost 1 base and 4 bases respectively, with 7 bases between them. CDR1 and CDR2 (germline): SEHNR, FQNEAQ (reference sequence). This CDR3 is 13 amino acids long. The chain's CDR3 is CASSLGQTETQYF. CDR3 bases: TGTGCCAGCAGCTTAGGACAGACAGAGACCCAGTACTTC.

In DNA form, the CDR3 reads TGTGCCAGCAGCCAGGGTAATCAGGGTAATTCACCCCTCCACTTT. Residues: CASSQGNQGNSPLHF. V and J are TRBV3-1 (or the pseudogene TRBV3-2) and TRBJ1-6; TRBD1 is a possible D gene (5 bases). Germline CDR1 LGHDT, CDR2 YNNKEL (reference sequence). V was trimmed by 3 bases and J by 6 bases, leaving 12 bases between them. This CDR3 region has 15 residues.

This rearrangement joins TRBV10-1 to TRBJ1-2; 7 nucleotides match TRBD1. Trimming removed 3 bases from V and 6 bases from J; junction bases left unmatched: 4. CDR3 length: 13 residues. CDR1 is WNHNN, CDR2 SYGVQD, per germline (reference sequence). The CDR3 DNA sequence: TGCGCCAGCAGTGACGGCCAGGGGGATGGCTACACCTTC. This gives the protein CASSDGQGDGYTF.

J is TRBJ2-7 and V is TRBV7-2, with 8 bases fitting TRBD2. Germline V gives CDR1 SGHTA, CDR2 FQGNSA. The CDR3 is 14 amino acids. V trimming: 4 bases; J trimming: 6 bases; junction bases outside the gene matches: 8. CDR3 loop: CASSSNGLAGEQYF. In DNA, the CDR3 is TGTGCCAGCAGCTCCAACGGGCTAGCGGGCGAGCAGTACTTC.

The chain is built from TRBV2 and TRBJ2-5, with TRBD2 matching 8 bases. V was clipped by 3 bases and J by 4 bases; unmatched bases: 1. CDR1 is SNHLY, CDR2 FYNNEI, per germline. The CDR3 sequence is 13 residues long. CDR3 sequence reads: CASSDSGAETQYF. The CDR3 DNA reads TGTGCCAGCAGTGATAGCGGGGCAGAGACCCAGTACTTC.

The CDR3 DNA follows: TGCGCCAGCAGTGAGGGGGCGCAGGCCGGGGAGCTGTTTTTT. The encoded protein is CASSEGAQAGELFF. The chain couples TRBV10-1 to TRBJ2-2; maybe TRBD1 (5 bases). Germline V CDR1 and CDR2: WNHNN, SYGVQD (reference sequence). The length of the CDR3 is 14 residues. V was trimmed by 2 bases and J by 6 bases, leaving 10 bases between them.

The chain carries TRBV11-2 and TRBJ2-4; 9 bases line up with TRBD2. Germline CDR1 reads SGHAT; CDR2 reads FQNNGV. There are 15 residues in the CDR3. V dropped 4 bases and J dropped 6; count of bases not matched to a gene: 7. The CDR3 sequence: CASSYGGGAGNIQYF. The CDR3 nucleotides read TGTGCCAGCAGCTACGGCGGGGGGGCAGGAAACATTCAGTACTTC.

V usage is TRBV24-1 and J usage is TRBJ2-1; D perhaps matches TRBD1 (6 bases). Deletions cut 5 bases from V and 0 bases from J, with 13 bases between. The CDR3 totals 16 residues. CDR1 and CDR2 from the germline V gene are KGHDR and SFDVKD. CDR3: CATSGLRGSSYNEQFF. CDR3 DNA: TGTGCCACCAGTGGACTGAGGGGGAGCTCCTACAATGAGCAGTTCTTC.

The table lists this clone with a count of one. The chain recombines TRBV18 with TRBJ2-3; 14 positions agree with TRBD2. Germline V lookup: CDR1 KGHSH, CDR2 LQKENI. The J segment lost 1 base and the V segment lost 3 bases, leaving 12 bases of the junction unmatched. The CDR3 length is 20 residues. CDR3 amino acids: CASSPYVGLAGGDGTDTQYF. The CDR3 nucleotides are TGTGCCAGCTCACCGTACGTCGGACTAGCGGGGGGAGATGGCACAGATACGCAGTATTTT. Combining the CDR3 with reference TRBV18 and TRBJ2-3 gives the whole variable domain NAGVMQNPRHLVRRRGQEARLRCSPMKGHSHVYWYRQLPEEGLKFMVYLQKENIIDESGMPKERFSAEFPKEGPSILRIQQVVRGDSAAYFCASSPYVGLAGGDGTDTQYFGPGTRLTVL.

The chain has TRBV7-9 and TRBJ2-2; possible D gene TRBD1, 6 bases. The CDR3 is 17 residues long. From germline, CDR1 is SEHNR and CDR2 FQNEAQ (reference sequence). Trimming left V 1 base short and J 4 bases short, with 16 bases between. In DNA form, the CDR3 reads TGTGCCAGCAGCTTAGGTCAGGGGTTAGAGCGCACCGGGGAGCTGTTTTTT. Protein: CASSLGQGLERTGELFF.

V usage is TRBV15 and J usage is TRBJ2-1, with 7 bases lining up with TRBD2. Germline V lookup: CDR1 LNHNV, CDR2 YYDKDF (reference sequence). The CDR3 has 16 amino acids. With 0 bases clipped from V and 3 bases from J, the junction kept 5 bases outside the gene matches. CDR3 nucleotides: TGTGCCACCAGCAGAGATTGGGCGGGGGACTACAATGAGCAGTTCTTC. Amino acids: CATSRDWAGDYNEQFF.

The chain joins TRBV25-1 to TRBJ2-2; D gene unclear. Germline lookup yields CDR1 MGHDK and CDR2 SYGVNS. This CDR3 comprises 16 residues. V was shortened by 1 base and J by 0 bases, with 9 bases between the two germline ends. CDR3 sequence: CASSEFGPSNTGELFF. The DNA for the CDR3 is TGTGCCAGCAGTGAATTTGGGCCCTCGAACACCGGGGAGCTGTTTTTT.

V gene TRBV12-3 or TRBV12-4 combines with J gene TRBJ1-2; 9 bases match TRBD1. V trimming: 6 bases; J trimming: 8 bases; junction bases outside the gene matches: 7. This CDR3 is built from 13 residues. The CDR3 DNA follows: TGTGCCAGCAGATCTAACAGGGGGCAAGGCTACACCTTC. The encoded protein is CASRSNRGQGYTF.

The table lists this clone with a few counts. The V gene is TRBV7-6, the J gene TRBJ2-1, with 8 bases fitting TRBD2. The V and J ends lost 1 base and 4 bases, in that order; junction bases with no gene match: 3. The germline gives CDR1 SGHVS, CDR2 FNYEAQ. The CDR3 runs 15 residues. Here the CDR3 DNA reads TGTGCCAGCAGCTTAGATGGGACTAGGTACAATGAGCAGTTCTTC. This encodes CASSLDGTRYNEQFF.

J is TRBJ2-3 and V is TRBV6-2 or TRBV6-3; TRBD2 aligns across 8 bases. Germline V gene sequence: CDR1 MNHEY, CDR2 SVGEGT. V trimming: 3 bases; J trimming: 0 bases; junction bases outside the gene matches: 8. The CDR3 contains 17 residues. This chain's CDR3 is CASSYPGLDISTDTQYF. CDR3 coding DNA: TGTGCCAGCAGTTATCCGGGACTAGATATTAGCACAGATACGCAGTATTTT.

This clone was found a few times. This chain uses TRBV6-6 with TRBJ2-3; D is perhaps TRBD1 (6 bases). The CDR3 loop spans 18 amino acids. V was pared by 5 bases and J by 2 bases, with 23 bases between. Per the germline V gene, CDR1 is MNHNY and CDR2 is SVGAGI (reference sequence). CDR3 amino acids: CASSPPRGSITPTDTQYF. The CDR3 nucleotides read TGTGCCAGCAGTCCACCCAGGGGCTCCATCACTCCCACAGATACGCAGTATTTT.

V gene TRBV15 combines with J gene TRBJ1-6; TRBD1 agrees at 9 bases. CDR3 length equals 16 residues. Germline CDR1 is LNHNV and CDR2 is YYDKDF (reference sequence). The V gene end was trimmed by 0 bases and the J gene end by 10 bases; junction bases not matched to a gene: 7. The CDR3: CATSRDRTGAQSPLHF. DNA for the CDR3: TGTGCCACCAGCAGAGACCGGACAGGGGCTCAATCACCCCTCCACTTT. Together with reference TRBV15 and TRBJ1-6, the CDR3 gives the full variable domain: DAMVIQNPRYQVTQFGKPVTLSCSQTLNHNVMYWYQQKSSQAPKLLFHYYDKDFNNEADTPDNFQSRRPNTSFCFLDIRSPGLGDTAMYLCATSRDRTGAQSPLHFGNGTRLTVT.

This clone was seen repeatedly, ten times or more. The chain is built from TRBV10-2 and TRBJ1-1, with 7 bases aligning to TRBD1. J lost 5 bases, V lost 5 bases, and 5 bases had no gene match. Germline-derived CDR1 and CDR2 are WSHSY and SAAADI. The CDR3 loop spans 13 amino acids. CDR3 sequence (DNA): TGCGCCAGCAGTCGACAGGGAACTACTGAAGCTTTCTTT. As protein: CASSRQGTTEAFF.

Only a few counts were recorded for this clone. The V call is TRBV24-1, the J call TRBJ2-2; 9 bases are a match to TRBD2. Germline trimming cut 8 bases from V and 5 bases from J; bases unmatched to any gene: 8. Germline V gene sequence: CDR1 KGHDR, CDR2 SFDVKD. There are 15 residues in the CDR3. CDR3 bases: TGTGCCACCACCGGCCTAGCGGGGTGGACCGGGGAGCTGTTTTTT. Protein product: CATTGLAGWTGELFF.